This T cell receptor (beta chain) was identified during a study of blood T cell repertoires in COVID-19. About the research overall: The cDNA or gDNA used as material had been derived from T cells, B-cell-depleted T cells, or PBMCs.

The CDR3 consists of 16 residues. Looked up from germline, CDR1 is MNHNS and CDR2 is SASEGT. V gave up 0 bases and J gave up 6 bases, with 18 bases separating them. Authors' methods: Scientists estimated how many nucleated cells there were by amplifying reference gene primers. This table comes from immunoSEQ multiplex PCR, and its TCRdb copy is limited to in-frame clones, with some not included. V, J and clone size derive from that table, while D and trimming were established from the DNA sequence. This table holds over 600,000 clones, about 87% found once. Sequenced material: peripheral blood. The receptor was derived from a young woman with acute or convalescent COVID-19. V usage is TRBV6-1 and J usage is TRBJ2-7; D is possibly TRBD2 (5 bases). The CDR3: CASSEAPSGVGGEQYF. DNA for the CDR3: TGTGCCAGCAGTGAAGCGCCTTCCGGGGTTGGAGGCGAGCAGTACTTC.